Here is one TCR beta chain with its context. Its antigen is not known. This sample is part of a study of T cell responses to AZD1222 COVID-19 vaccine. Notes on the study in general: In a largely white British group with more females than males, clonal diversity was possibly underestimated. The study found Spike-specific TCR breadth and depth rose after two AZD1222 doses. At 160-218 and 743-854, vaccine-associated CD4 TCRs were dominant, and they spanned spike. Repertoires were sampled only after the peak T cell response.

The assay was immunoSEQ multiplex PCR, and TCRdb's table has in-frame clones only and misses some. Among some 25,000 clones, 80% to 90% were seen once, and the ten largest hold under 35%. Trimming left V 4 bases short and J 0 bases short, with 4 bases between. CDR1 and CDR2 (germline): SEHNR, FQNEAQ (reference sequence). CDR3 length: 14 amino acids. The clonotype was recovered from an adult who received the AZD1222 COVID-19 vaccine. V usage is TRBV7-9 and J usage is TRBJ2-6, with D uncertain. The sequencing here drew on peripheral blood, taken 28 days after the second AZD1222 dose. The CDR3 nucleotides are TGTGCCAGCAGCTCGAACTCTGGGGCCAACGTCCTGACTTTC. Its protein is CASSSNSGANVLTF.